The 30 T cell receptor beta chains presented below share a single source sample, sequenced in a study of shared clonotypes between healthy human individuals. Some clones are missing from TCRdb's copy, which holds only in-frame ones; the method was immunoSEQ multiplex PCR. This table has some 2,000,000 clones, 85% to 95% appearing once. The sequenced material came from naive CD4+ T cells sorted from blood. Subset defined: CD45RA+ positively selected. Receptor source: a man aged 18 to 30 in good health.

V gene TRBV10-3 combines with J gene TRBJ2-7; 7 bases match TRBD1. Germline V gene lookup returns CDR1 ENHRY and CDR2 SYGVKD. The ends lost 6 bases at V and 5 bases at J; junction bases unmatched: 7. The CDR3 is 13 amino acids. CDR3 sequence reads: CAISARQGNEQYF. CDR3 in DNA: TGTGCCATCAGCGCGAGACAGGGCAACGAGCAGTACTTC.

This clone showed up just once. The CDR3 is CASSLGPQTGATGELFF. For the CDR3, the DNA is TGTGCCAGCAGCTTAGGGCCCCAGACAGGGGCCACCGGGGAGCTGTTTTTT. The chain employs TRBV7-2 and TRBJ2-2; 8 nucleotides line up with TRBD1. J lost 4 bases, V lost 1 base, and 8 bases had no gene match. The CDR3 spans 17 residues. Germline-derived CDR1 and CDR2 are SGHTA and FQGNSA.

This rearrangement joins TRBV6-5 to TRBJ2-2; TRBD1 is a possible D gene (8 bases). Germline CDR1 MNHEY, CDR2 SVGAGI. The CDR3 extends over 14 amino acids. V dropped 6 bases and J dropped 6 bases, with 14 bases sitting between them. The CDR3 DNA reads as TGTGCCAGCAGAGGACAGGGAGGGTCCGGGGAGCTGTTTTTT. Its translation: CASRGQGGSGELFF.

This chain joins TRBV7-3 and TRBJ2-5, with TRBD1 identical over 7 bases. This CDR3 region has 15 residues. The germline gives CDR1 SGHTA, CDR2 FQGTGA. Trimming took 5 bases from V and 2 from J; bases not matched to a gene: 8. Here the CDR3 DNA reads TGTGCCAGCAGCCAGAGGGGGCTCAGGCAAGAGACCCAGTACTTC. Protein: CASSQRGLRQETQYF.

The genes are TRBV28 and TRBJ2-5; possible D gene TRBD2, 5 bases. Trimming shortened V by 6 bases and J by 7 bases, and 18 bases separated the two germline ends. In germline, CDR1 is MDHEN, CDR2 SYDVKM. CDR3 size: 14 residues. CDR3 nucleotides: TGTGCCAGCAGCCCGGGTGCGCTGGCGGGGACCCAGTACTTC. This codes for CASSPGALAGTQYF.

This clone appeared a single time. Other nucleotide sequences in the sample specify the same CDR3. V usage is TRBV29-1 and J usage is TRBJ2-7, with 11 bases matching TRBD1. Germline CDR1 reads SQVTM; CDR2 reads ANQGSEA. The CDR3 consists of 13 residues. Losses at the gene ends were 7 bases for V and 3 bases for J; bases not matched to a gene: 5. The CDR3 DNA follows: TGCAGCGCTGGGGACAGGGGGTACTACGAGCAGTACTTC. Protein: CSAGDRGYYEQYF.

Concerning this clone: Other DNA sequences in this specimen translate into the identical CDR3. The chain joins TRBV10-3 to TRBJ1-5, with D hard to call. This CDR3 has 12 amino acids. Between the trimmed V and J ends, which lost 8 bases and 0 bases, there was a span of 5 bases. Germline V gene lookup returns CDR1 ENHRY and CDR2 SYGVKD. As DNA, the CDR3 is TGTGCCATCTCACCTAGCAATCAGCCCCAGCATTTT. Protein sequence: CAISPSNQPQHF.

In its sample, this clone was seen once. CDR3: CAIRVGDRAYEQYF. Here the CDR3 DNA reads TGTGCCATCAGAGTGGGGGACAGGGCCTACGAGCAGTACTTC. V is TRBV10-3 and J is TRBJ2-7; 9 bases align to TRBD1. The germline V gene has CDR1 ENHRY and CDR2 SYGVKD. CDR3 size: 14 residues. After removal of 6 bases from V and 2 bases from J, the junction contained 5 bases not matched to a gene.

CDR3 in amino acids: CSVEASIGQPQHF. In DNA, the CDR3 is TGCAGCGTTGAAGCTTCGATTGGTCAGCCCCAGCATTTT. The V and J genes are TRBV29-1 and TRBJ1-5; D ambiguous. The CDR3 runs to 13 residues. CDR1 is SQVTM and CDR2 is ANQGSEA in the germline V gene. Deletions cut 1 base from V and 6 bases from J, with 10 bases between.

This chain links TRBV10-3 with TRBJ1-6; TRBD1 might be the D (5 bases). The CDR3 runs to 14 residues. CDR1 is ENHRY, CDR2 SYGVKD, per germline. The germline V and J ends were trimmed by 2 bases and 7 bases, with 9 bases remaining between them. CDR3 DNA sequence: TGTGCCATCAGTGAGCGGGGGTCCAATTCACCCCTCCACTTT. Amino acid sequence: CAISERGSNSPLHF.

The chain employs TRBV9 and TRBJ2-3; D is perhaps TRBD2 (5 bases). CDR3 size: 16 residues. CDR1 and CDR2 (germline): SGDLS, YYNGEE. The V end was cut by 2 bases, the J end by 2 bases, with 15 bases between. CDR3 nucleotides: TGTGCCAGCAGCGTTCGCTCGACGGGATTCACAGATACGCAGTATTTT. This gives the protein CASSVRSTGFTDTQYF.

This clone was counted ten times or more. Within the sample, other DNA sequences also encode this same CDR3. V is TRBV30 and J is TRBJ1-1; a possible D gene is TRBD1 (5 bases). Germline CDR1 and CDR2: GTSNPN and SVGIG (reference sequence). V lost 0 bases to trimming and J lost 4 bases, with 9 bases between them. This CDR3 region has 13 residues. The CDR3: CAWSVQGTTEAFF. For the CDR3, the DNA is TGTGCCTGGAGTGTACAAGGGACCACTGAAGCTTTCTTT.

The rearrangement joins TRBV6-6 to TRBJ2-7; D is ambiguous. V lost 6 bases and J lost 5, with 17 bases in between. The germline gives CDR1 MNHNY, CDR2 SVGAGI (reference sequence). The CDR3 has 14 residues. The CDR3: CASSSVEPLNEQYF. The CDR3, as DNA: TGTGCCAGCAGCTCCGTTGAACCCTTAAACGAGCAGTACTTC.

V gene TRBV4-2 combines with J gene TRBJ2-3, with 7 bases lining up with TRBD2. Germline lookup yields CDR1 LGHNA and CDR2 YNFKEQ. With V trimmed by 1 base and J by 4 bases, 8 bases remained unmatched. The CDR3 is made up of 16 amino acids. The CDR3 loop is CASSQAAVAGSDTQYF. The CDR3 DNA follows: TGTGCCAGCAGCCAAGCGGCGGTAGCGGGTTCAGATACGCAGTATTTT.

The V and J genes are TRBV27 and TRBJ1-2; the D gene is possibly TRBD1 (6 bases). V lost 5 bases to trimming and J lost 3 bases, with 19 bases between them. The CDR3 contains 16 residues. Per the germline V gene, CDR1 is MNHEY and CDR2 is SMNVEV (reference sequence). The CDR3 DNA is TGTGCCAGCAGTAACACAGGGTTGACCCCTGACTATGGCTACACCTTC. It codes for CASSNTGLTPDYGYTF.

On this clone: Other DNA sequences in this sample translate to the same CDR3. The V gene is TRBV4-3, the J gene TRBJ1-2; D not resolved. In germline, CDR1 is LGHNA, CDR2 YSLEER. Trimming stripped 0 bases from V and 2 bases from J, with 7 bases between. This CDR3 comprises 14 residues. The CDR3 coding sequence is TGCGCCAGCAGCCAAGATCGGGTGAACTATGGCTACACCTTC. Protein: CASSQDRVNYGYTF.

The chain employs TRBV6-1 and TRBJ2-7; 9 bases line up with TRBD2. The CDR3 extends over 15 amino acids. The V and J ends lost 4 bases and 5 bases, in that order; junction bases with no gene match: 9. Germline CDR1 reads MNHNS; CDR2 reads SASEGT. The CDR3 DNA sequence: TGTGCCAGCAGTGGGATAGCGGGAGTAGTCCACGAGCAGTACTTC. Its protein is CASSGIAGVVHEQYF.

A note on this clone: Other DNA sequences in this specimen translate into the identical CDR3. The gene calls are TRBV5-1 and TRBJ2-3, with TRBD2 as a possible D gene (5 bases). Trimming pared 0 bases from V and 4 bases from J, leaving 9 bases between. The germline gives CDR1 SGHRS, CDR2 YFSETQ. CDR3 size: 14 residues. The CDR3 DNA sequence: TGCGCCAGCAGCTTGGTGTCGGGGTCAGATACGCAGTATTTT. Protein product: CASSLVSGSDTQYF.

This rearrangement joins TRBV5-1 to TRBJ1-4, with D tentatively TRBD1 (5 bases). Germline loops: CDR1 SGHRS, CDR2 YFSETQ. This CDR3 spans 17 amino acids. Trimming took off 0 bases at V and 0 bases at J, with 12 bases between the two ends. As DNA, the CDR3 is TGCGCCAGCAGCTTGGGCGGTGGGGGTTCAACTAATGAAAAACTGTTTTTT. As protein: CASSLGGGGSTNEKLFF.

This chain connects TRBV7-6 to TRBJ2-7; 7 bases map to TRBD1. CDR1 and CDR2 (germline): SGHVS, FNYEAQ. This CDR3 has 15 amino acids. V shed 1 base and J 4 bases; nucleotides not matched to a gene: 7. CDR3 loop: CASSLGPGQQYEQYF. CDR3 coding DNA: TGTGCCAGCAGCTTAGGACCGGGACAGCAATACGAGCAGTACTTC.

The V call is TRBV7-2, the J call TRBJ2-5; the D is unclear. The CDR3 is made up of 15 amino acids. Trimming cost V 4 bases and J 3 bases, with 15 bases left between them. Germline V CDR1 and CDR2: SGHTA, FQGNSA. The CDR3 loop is CASSSRPQREETQYF. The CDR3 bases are TGTGCCAGCAGCTCACGTCCCCAGCGAGAAGAGACCCAGTACTTC. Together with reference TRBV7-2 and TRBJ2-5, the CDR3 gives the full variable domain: GAGVSQSPSNKVTEKGKDVELRCDPISGHTALYWYRQSLGQGLEFLIYFQGNSAPDKSGLPSDRFSAERTGGSVSTLTIQRTQQEDSAVYLCASSSRPQREETQYFGPGTRLLVL.

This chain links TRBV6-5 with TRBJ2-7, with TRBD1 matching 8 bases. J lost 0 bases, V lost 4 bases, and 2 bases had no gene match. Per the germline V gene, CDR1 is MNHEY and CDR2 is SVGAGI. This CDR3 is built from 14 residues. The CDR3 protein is CASSFTGGSYEQYF. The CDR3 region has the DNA TGTGCCAGCAGTTTTACAGGGGGCTCCTACGAGCAGTACTTC.

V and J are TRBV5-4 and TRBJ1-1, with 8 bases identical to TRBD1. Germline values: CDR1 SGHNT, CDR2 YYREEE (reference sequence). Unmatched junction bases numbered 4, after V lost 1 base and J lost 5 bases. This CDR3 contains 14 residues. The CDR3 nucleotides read TGTGCCAGCAGCTTGCAGGGGGCTAAAACTGAAGCTTTCTTT. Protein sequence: CASSLQGAKTEAFF.

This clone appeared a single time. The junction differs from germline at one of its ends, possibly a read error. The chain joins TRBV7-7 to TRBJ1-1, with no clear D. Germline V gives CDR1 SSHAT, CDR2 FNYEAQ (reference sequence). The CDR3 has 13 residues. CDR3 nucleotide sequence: TGTGCTAGCAGCCCTCGGGAAAACGCTGAAGCTTTCTTT. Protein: CASSPRENAEAFF.

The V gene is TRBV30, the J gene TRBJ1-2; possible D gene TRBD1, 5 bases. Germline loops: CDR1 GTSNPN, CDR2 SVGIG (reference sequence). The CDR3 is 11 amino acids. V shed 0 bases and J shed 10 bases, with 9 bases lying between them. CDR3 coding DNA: TGTGCCTGGAGTGTTCAGGGCCCCTACACCTTC. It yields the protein CAWSVQGPYTF.

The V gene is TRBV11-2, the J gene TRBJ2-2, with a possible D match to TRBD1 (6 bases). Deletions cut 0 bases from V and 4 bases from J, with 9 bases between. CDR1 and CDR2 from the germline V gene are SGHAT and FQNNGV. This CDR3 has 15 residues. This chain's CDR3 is CASSLDGQSTGELFF. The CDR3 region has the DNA TGTGCCAGCAGCTTAGATGGACAGTCCACCGGGGAGCTGTTTTTT.

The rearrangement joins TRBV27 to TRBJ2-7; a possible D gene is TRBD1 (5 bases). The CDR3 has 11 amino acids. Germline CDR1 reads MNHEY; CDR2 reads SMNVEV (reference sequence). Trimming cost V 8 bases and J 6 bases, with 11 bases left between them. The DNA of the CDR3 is TGTGCCAGCGAACGAAGGGGCGAGCAGTACTTC. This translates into CASERRGEQYF.

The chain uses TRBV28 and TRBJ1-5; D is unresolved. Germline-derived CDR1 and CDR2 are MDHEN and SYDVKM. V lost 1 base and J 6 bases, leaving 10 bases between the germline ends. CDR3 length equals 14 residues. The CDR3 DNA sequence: TGTGCCAGCAGTTTATCTGGGGAGGGTCAGCCCCAGCATTTT. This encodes CASSLSGEGQPQHF.

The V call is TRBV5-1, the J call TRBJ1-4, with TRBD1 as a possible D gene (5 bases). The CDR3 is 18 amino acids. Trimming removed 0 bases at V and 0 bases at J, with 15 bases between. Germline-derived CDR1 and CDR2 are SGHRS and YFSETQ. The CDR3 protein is CASSLGGTQGATNEKLFF. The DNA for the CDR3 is TGCGCCAGCAGCTTGGGGGGCACACAAGGAGCAACTAATGAAAAACTGTTTTTT.

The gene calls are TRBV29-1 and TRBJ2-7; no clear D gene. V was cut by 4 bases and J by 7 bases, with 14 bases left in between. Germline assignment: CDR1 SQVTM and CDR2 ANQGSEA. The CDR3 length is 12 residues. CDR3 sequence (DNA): TGCAGCGTTGCATACTATACCGGAGAGCAGTACTTC. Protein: CSVAYYTGEQYF.